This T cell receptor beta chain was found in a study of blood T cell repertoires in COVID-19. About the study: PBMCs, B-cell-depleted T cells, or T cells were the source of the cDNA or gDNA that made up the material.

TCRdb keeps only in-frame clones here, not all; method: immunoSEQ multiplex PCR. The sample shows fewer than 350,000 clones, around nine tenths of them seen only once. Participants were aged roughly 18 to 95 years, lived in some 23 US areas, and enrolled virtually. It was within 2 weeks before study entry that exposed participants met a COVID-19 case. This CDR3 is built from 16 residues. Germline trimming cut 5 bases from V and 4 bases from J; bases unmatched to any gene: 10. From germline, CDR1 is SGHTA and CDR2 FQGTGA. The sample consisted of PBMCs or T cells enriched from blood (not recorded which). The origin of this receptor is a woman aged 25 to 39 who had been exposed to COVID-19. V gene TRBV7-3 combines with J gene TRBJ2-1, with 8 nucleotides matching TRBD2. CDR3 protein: CASSPPGVAGYNEQFF. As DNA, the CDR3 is TGTGCCAGCAGCCCCCCCGGGGTAGCGGGATACAATGAGCAGTTCTTC.